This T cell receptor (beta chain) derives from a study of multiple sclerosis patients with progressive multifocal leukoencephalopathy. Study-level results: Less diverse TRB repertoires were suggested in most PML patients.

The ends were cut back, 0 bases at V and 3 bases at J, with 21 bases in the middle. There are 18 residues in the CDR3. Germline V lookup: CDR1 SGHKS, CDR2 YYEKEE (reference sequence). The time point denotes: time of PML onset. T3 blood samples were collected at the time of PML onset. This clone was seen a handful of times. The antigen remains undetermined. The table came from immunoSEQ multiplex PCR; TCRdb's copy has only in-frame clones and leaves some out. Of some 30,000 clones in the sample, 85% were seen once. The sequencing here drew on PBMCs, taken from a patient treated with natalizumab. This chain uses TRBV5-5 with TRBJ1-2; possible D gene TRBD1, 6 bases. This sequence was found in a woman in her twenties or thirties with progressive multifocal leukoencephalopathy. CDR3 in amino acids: CASSLGRDTGSWYYGYTF. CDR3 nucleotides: TGTGCCAGCAGCTTGGGGCGGGATACAGGGAGTTGGTACTATGGCTACACCTTC.